Below are 22 T cell receptor beta chains sequenced from a single sample in a study of T cell responses to AZD1222 COVID-19 vaccine. Using immunoSEQ multiplex PCR, the repertoire was profiled, and TCRdb retains in-frame clones only, with some absent. The repertoire holds 150,000 to 200,000 clones, with approximately 90% as singletons. Sequences were derived from peripheral blood, sampled on day 0 of AZD1222 vaccination. These receptors came from an adult in good health.

The chain has TRBV27 and TRBJ2-7; no reliable D call. Germline assignment: CDR1 MNHEY and CDR2 SMNVEV (reference sequence). The length of the CDR3 is 14 residues. V gave up 7 bases and J gave up 0 bases, with 13 bases separating them. DNA of the CDR3: TGTGCCAGCAACCCGGGCGTTCTCTCCTACGAGCAGTACTTC. This sequence encodes CASNPGVLSYEQYF.

The V call is TRBV4-1, the J call TRBJ2-3; 7 nucleotides line up with TRBD2. Germline CDR1 is MGHRA and CDR2 is YSYEKL. There are 15 residues in the CDR3. The J segment lost 2 bases and the V segment lost 5 bases, leaving 7 bases of the junction unmatched. CDR3 sequence (DNA): TGCGCCAGCAGCGAACGGGCGGGGGTCACAGATACGCAGTATTTT. It codes for CASSERAGVTDTQYF.

The chain couples TRBV6-2 or TRBV6-3 to TRBJ1-5; 9 nucleotides agree with TRBD1. V gave up 4 bases and J gave up 2 bases; unmatched junction bases: 6. CDR1 and CDR2 (germline): MNHEY, SVGEGT. The CDR3 runs 16 residues. This chain's CDR3 is CASSSRQGVGNQPQHF. In DNA, the CDR3 is TGTGCCAGCAGTTCCCGACAGGGGGTAGGCAATCAGCCCCAGCATTTT.

J is TRBJ2-1 and V is TRBV2, with D perhaps being TRBD1 or TRBD2 (5 bases each). CDR1 is SNHLY, CDR2 FYNNEI, per germline. There are 15 residues in the CDR3. The germline V and J ends were trimmed by 1 base and 2 bases, with 9 bases remaining between them. The chain's CDR3 is CASSEGDGTYNEQFF. CDR3 DNA sequence: TGTGCCAGCAGTGAAGGGGACGGAACCTACAATGAGCAGTTCTTC.

The chain links TRBV5-1 to TRBJ1-1; 10 nucleotides line up with TRBD1. The J segment lost 3 bases and the V segment lost 3 bases, leaving 5 bases of the junction unmatched. This CDR3 has 15 amino acids. Looked up from germline, CDR1 is SGHRS and CDR2 is YFSETQ. The CDR3 is CASSSTGQGYTEAFF. The CDR3 nucleotides are TGCGCCAGCAGCTCCACGGGACAGGGGTACACTGAAGCTTTCTTT.

The rearrangement links TRBV5-1 to TRBJ2-1; TRBD2 aligns across 9 bases. CDR3 length: 15 amino acids. Per germline, CDR1 SGHRS and CDR2 YFSETQ. The V segment lost 4 bases and the J segment 6 bases; nucleotides outside the gene matches: 8. Written as DNA, the CDR3 is TGCGCCAGCAGCCTCACAGCGGGGGGAACCAATGAGCAGTTCTTC. It codes for CASSLTAGGTNEQFF.

The chain has TRBV27 and TRBJ2-7; D is ambiguous. This CDR3 has 13 residues. Germline-derived CDR1 and CDR2 are MNHEY and SMNVEV (reference sequence). Trimming removed 5 bases at V and 5 bases at J, with 13 bases between. Written as DNA, the CDR3 is TGTGCCAGCAGTCCGCCAGTGAGTGACGAGCAGTACTTC. This translates into CASSPPVSDEQYF.

The chain is built from TRBV6-6 and TRBJ1-2; tentative D call: TRBD1 (5 bases). The ends were cut back, 2 bases at V and 0 bases at J, with 13 bases in the middle. The CDR3 is 16 residues long. Germline V gene data show CDR1 as MNHNY and CDR2 as SVGAGI (reference sequence). The CDR3: CASSYLERDSNYGYTF. CDR3 in DNA: TGTGCCAGCAGTTACCTTGAGAGGGACTCTAACTATGGCTACACCTTC.

V gene TRBV6-5 combines with J gene TRBJ2-3; either TRBD1 or TRBD2 may supply D (5 bases each). V was trimmed by 11 bases and J by 4 bases, leaving 19 bases between them. The CDR3 extends over 14 amino acids. CDR1 and CDR2 (germline): MNHEY, SVGAGI. CDR3 sequence (DNA): TGTGCCGTCCATCCCGGGACGGCACCAGATACGCAGTATTTT. Its translation: CAVHPGTAPDTQYF.

V usage is TRBV27 and J usage is TRBJ2-7, with unresolved D. The CDR3 has 13 amino acids. Deletions cut 0 bases from V and 7 bases from J, with 10 bases between. CDR1 MNHEY and CDR2 SMNVEV come from the germline V gene (reference sequence). In nucleotides, the CDR3 is TGTGCCAGCAGTTTATCGTCACGGTGGGAGCAGTACTTC. It encodes CASSLSSRWEQYF.

The CDR3 sequence: CASSLLPRTGATNYEQYF. Here the CDR3 DNA reads TGCGCCAGCAGCTTGCTCCCCCGGACAGGGGCGACGAACTACGAGCAGTACTTC. This chain links TRBV5-1 with TRBJ2-7, with 9 nucleotides matching TRBD1. Trimming took 1 base from V and 3 from J; bases not matched to a gene: 14. This CDR3 region has 18 residues. The germline CDR1 and CDR2 sequences are SGHRS and YFSETQ. The full variable domain, its missing parts supplied by reference TRBV5-1 and TRBJ2-7, is KAGVTQTPRYLIKTRGQQVTLSCSPISGHRSVSWYQQTPGQGLQFLFEYFSETQRNKGNFPGRFSGRQFSNSRSEMNVSTLELGDSALYLCASSLLPRTGATNYEQYFGPGTRLTVT.

V is TRBV30 and J is TRBJ1-1; D unclear. CDR1 and CDR2 (germline): GTSNPN, SVGIG (reference sequence). Trimming pared 3 bases from V and 0 bases from J, leaving 8 bases between. This CDR3 spans 13 amino acids. This CDR3 reads CAWRRRLNTEAFF. In DNA, the CDR3 is TGTGCCTGGAGGCGGCGGTTGAACACTGAAGCTTTCTTT.

The chain employs TRBV3-1 (or the pseudogene TRBV3-2) and TRBJ1-5; TRBD1 is a possible D gene (6 bases). Germline V gene sequence: CDR1 LGHDT, CDR2 YNNKEL (reference sequence). Trimming took off 4 bases at V and 6 bases at J, with 16 bases between the two ends. The CDR3 has 15 amino acids. CDR3 sequence reads: CASSPDGGVGQPQHF. CDR3 nucleotides: TGTGCCAGCAGCCCAGACGGGGGCGTGGGTCAGCCCCAGCATTTT.

The chain is built from TRBV30 and TRBJ2-4; 8 nucleotides align to TRBD2. CDR1 is GTSNPN, CDR2 SVGIG, per germline (reference sequence). The CDR3 length is 13 residues. The V segment lost 3 bases and the J segment 7 bases; nucleotides outside the gene matches: 5. This chain's CDR3 is CAWSPSGGNIQYF. CDR3 DNA sequence: TGTGCCTGGAGCCCCTCGGGGGGGAACATTCAGTACTTC.

The V call is TRBV6-5, the J call TRBJ1-5; 9 bases map to TRBD1. Trimming removed 6 bases from V and 5 bases from J; junction bases left unmatched: 5. Germline V gene lookup returns CDR1 MNHEY and CDR2 SVGAGI. The CDR3 spans 14 residues. The CDR3 coding sequence is TGTGCCAGCAGCGGACAGGGGCAAGATCAGCCCCAGCATTTT. This gives the protein CASSGQGQDQPQHF.

The rearrangement joins TRBV7-9 to TRBJ1-2; 11 positions match TRBD1. Germline-derived CDR1 and CDR2 are SEHNR and FQNEAQ (reference sequence). The CDR3 consists of 17 residues. The V gene end was trimmed by 3 bases and the J gene end by 7 bases; junction bases not matched to a gene: 13. CDR3 sequence (DNA): TGTGCCAGCAGCTTCATGTCGAGGGGACAGGGGGTCCGTGGCTACACCTTC. This encodes CASSFMSRGQGVRGYTF.

The CDR3 is CASSFGNTEAFF. CDR3 coding DNA: TGTGCCAGCAGCTTTGGGAACACTGAAGCTTTCTTT. The chain combines TRBV7-2 with TRBJ1-1; no clear D. The CDR3 is made up of 12 amino acids. Germline CDR1 and CDR2: SGHTA and FQGNSA. The V end was cut by 3 bases, the J end by 1 base, with 3 bases between.

The chain recombines TRBV20-1 with TRBJ2-7, with no clear D. This CDR3 has 11 residues. Germline CDR1 and CDR2: DFQATT and SNEGSKA (reference sequence). V lost 3 bases and J lost 5, with 8 bases in between. This chain's CDR3 is CSAREHNEQYF. The CDR3 nucleotides read TGCAGTGCTAGGGAACATAACGAGCAGTACTTC.

This sequence joins TRBV10-1 and TRBJ1-5; TRBD1 aligns across 9 bases. Losses at the gene ends were 4 bases for V and 1 base for J; bases not matched to a gene: 11. Germline V gives CDR1 WNHNN, CDR2 SYGVQD (reference sequence). This CDR3 region has 18 residues. CDR3 loop: CASSVVSSTGGSNQPQHF. The DNA of the CDR3 is TGCGCCAGCAGTGTGGTATCCAGCACAGGGGGCAGCAATCAGCCCCAGCATTTT.

The rearrangement links TRBV6-5 to TRBJ1-2; D gene ambiguous. The CDR3 covers 14 residues. The V gene's germline CDR1 is MNHEY and CDR2 SVGAGI. The V end lost 2 bases, the J end lost 7 bases, and 14 bases lay between the germline ends. The CDR3 is CASSYAAGLGGYTF. The DNA of the CDR3 is TGTGCCAGCAGTTACGCGGCGGGGTTGGGTGGCTACACCTTC.

In DNA form, the CDR3 reads TGTGCCAGCAGGCGACAGGGAAGAGCAGATACGCAGTATTTT. This gives the protein CASRRQGRADTQYF. This chain uses TRBV11-1 with TRBJ2-3; 7 bases agree with TRBD1. The CDR3 has 14 residues. V was pared by 6 bases and J by 4 bases, with 7 bases of the junction left unmatched. The germline V gene encodes CDR1 SGHAT and CDR2 FQDESV (reference sequence).

The CDR3 is CASSQEGWGVDSPLHF. The CDR3, as DNA: TGTGCCAGCAGCCAAGAAGGGTGGGGGGTGGACTCACCCCTCCACTTT. The V call is TRBV4-2, the J call TRBJ1-6; a possible D gene is TRBD1 (5 bases). From germline, CDR1 is LGHNA and CDR2 YNFKEQ. Trimming stripped 0 bases from V and 10 bases from J, with 16 bases between. There are 16 residues in the CDR3.